A single sample is the source of the 3 T cell receptor beta chains below, sequenced in a study of CD8+CD57+ T cells in acquired aplastic anemia. For CDR3 and TCR beta VDJ profiling, genomic DNA was the template used. One entry per CDR3 protein, called by TCRdb with MiXCR from the reads. The table lists fewer than 300,000 distinct CDR3 sequences, 82% of them singletons. Patients chosen for sequencing had shown CD8+CD57+ cell expansion by flow cytometry. Sequencing was carried out using sorted CD4+, CD8+, or CD8+CD57+ T cells (not recorded which) from PBMCs. Receptor source: a human donor with aplastic anemia.

This clonotype is a singleton in its sample. The J gene is TRBJ1-1, the V gene TRBV20-1, with D possibly matching TRBD1 (5 bases). The CDR3 consists of 12 residues. V was pared by 3 bases and J by 6 bases, with 11 bases between. CDR1 is DFQATT, CDR2 SNEGSKA, per germline (reference sequence). As DNA, the CDR3 is TGCAGTGCTAGGGGGGACGGGGCTGAAGCTTTCTTT. This encodes CSARGDGAEAFF.

Relative to its sample, this clonotype is medium-sized. The chain carries TRBV15 and TRBJ1-5, with 7 bases identical to TRBD1. This CDR3 is 15 amino acids long. Germline CDR1 reads LNHNV; CDR2 reads YYDKDF (reference sequence). Trimming removed 1 base from V and 3 bases from J; junction bases left unmatched: 3. CDR3 loop: CATSRVGQANQPQHF. The DNA of the CDR3 is TGTGCCACCAGCAGAGTAGGACAGGCCAATCAGCCCCAGCATTTT. The entire variable domain, with the rest obtained from reference TRBV15 and TRBJ1-5, is as follows: DAMVIQNPRYQVTQFGKPVTLSCSQTLNHNVMYWYQQKSSQAPKLLFHYYDKDFNNEADTPDNFQSRRPNTSFCFLDIRSPGLGDTAMYLCATSRVGQANQPQHFGDGTRLSIL.

For this clonotype: One base away lies a much larger clone, so this may be a sequencing read error. The genes are TRBV6-1 and TRBJ2-4; D might be TRBD1 or TRBD2, each matching 5 bases. Trimming took 8 bases from V and 7 from J, leaving 12 bases between them. CDR3 size: 12 residues. Germline loops: CDR1 MNHNS, CDR2 SASEGT. This chain's CDR3 is CASQGAGNIQYF. CDR3 in DNA: TGTGCCAGCCAGGGAGCTGGGAACATTCAGTACTTC.